One and the same sample provided the 7 T cell receptor beta chains below, sequenced in a study of cytomegalovirus exposure and HLA in healthy donors. The PCR ran on 60 Vbeta and 13 Jbeta primers. Using immunoSEQ multiplex PCR, the repertoire was profiled, and TCRdb retains in-frame clones only, with some absent. This sample yields about 140,000 clones, of which about 70% are seen a single time; about 4.1% belongs to the top ten. The sequencing input was PBMCs. These receptors were collected from a man between 60 and 70 years old in good health and CMV-seronegative.

J is TRBJ2-5 and V is TRBV10-3, with a tentative D call TRBD1 (7 bases). Trimming cost V 4 bases and J 4 bases, with 10 bases left between them. CDR1 ENHRY and CDR2 SYGVKD come from the germline V gene. The CDR3 has 13 amino acids. In DNA, the CDR3 is TGTGCCATCAGTGGACAGGGACTAGAGACCCAGTACTTC. Translated: CAISGQGLETQYF.

This chain connects TRBV30 to TRBJ2-5, with a possible D match to TRBD2 (5 bases). Looked up from germline, CDR1 is GTSNPN and CDR2 is SVGIG (reference sequence). CDR3 length: 13 residues. The ends were cut back, 2 bases at V and 5 bases at J, with 12 bases in the middle. The CDR3 loop is CAWSRVSGETQYF. CDR3 sequence (DNA): TGTGCCTGGAGTAGAGTCAGCGGCGAGACCCAGTACTTC.

The CDR3 is CASSLQRDQPQHF. The CDR3 DNA follows: TGTGCCAGCTCACTACAGAGAGATCAGCCCCAGCATTTT. The chain recombines TRBV18 with TRBJ1-5, with D uncertain. This CDR3 spans 13 amino acids. Trimming shortened V by 4 bases and J by 5 bases, and 9 bases separated the two germline ends. Germline assignment: CDR1 KGHSH and CDR2 LQKENI.

This clone appeared a few times. V usage is TRBV5-4 and J usage is TRBJ2-7; TRBD1 agrees at 11 bases. The CDR3 contains 13 residues. The V segment lost 3 bases and the J segment 6 bases; nucleotides outside the gene matches: 2. Germline CDR1 reads SGHNT; CDR2 reads YYREEE (reference sequence). For the CDR3, the DNA is TGTGCCAGCAGCTGGGACAGGGGGAGCGAGCAGTACTTC. This translates into CASSWDRGSEQYF.

The chain combines TRBV7-9 with TRBJ1-5, with D tentatively TRBD1 (5 bases). Trimming left V 5 bases short and J 3 bases short, with 11 bases between. The CDR3 has 14 amino acids. Germline-derived CDR1 and CDR2 are SEHNR and FQNEAQ (reference sequence). CDR3 DNA sequence: TGTGCCAGCAGCCTTGACAGTCCCAATCAGCCCCAGCATTTT. Translating it yields CASSLDSPNQPQHF.

This clone was counted between two and nine times. This chain links TRBV5-8 with TRBJ2-1; 8 nucleotides match TRBD2. Germline CDR1 is SGHTS and CDR2 is YDEGEE. The CDR3 is 15 amino acids. Trimming removed 3 bases from V and 2 bases from J; junction bases left unmatched: 4. The CDR3 coding sequence is TGTGCCAGCAGCTCGGGGGGACTAGCCTACAATGAGCAGTTCTTC. Translating gives CASSSGGLAYNEQFF.

This clone has just one count. This chain joins TRBV6-1 and TRBJ1-1; D call uncertain. The CDR3 has 15 amino acids. The V gene lost 1 base and the J gene lost 0 bases, with 9 bases spanning the gap. Germline V gene sequence: CDR1 MNHNS, CDR2 SASEGT. CDR3 loop: CASSEGPVMNTEAFF. The CDR3 DNA reads TGTGCCAGCAGTGAAGGTCCGGTTATGAACACTGAAGCTTTCTTT.